A selection of T cell receptor beta chains follows, all from one sample in a study of OX40 agonist ivuxolimab in advanced cancers. Here immunoSEQ multiplex PCR was the method, and the copy in TCRdb shows in-frame clones only, minus some. The data contain 55,000 to 85,000 clones, 70% to 90% of them singletons. The specimen comprised CD4+ or CD8+ T cells sorted from blood, sampled in a trial of the OX40 agonist ivuxolimab. These receptors were taken from an adult with an advanced solid tumor such as melanoma, head and neck, liver or kidney cancer. Each CDR3 is given with its conserved first and last residue. Each record gives: clone size, CDR3 length, J gene, V gene, D gene, CDR3 DNA, CDR3 protein. D genes are given only for firm matches. Size is stated for part of the rows, as once, few or many counts, or as a class when the clone is expanded.

NA | 14 | TRBJ2-2 | TRBV5-1 | NA | TGCGCCAGCAGCTTGGTGGGGGCGGCCGGGGAGCTGTTTTTT | CASSLVGAAGELFF
NA | 15 | TRBJ1-6 | TRBV7-9 | TRBD1 | TGTGCCAGCAGGCCCACGGGACAGTACGATTCACCCCTCCACTTT | CASRPTGQYDSPLHF
NA | 14 | TRBJ2-1 | TRBV27 | TRBD2 | TGTGCCAGCAGTCCCGGGACTAGTTATAATGAGCAGTTCTTC | CASSPGTSYNEQFF
NA | 16 | TRBJ2-3 | TRBV6-6 | TRBD2 | TGTGCCAGCAGAGACCGGGGAGGGGAAAGCACAGATACGCAGTATTTT | CASRDRGGESTDTQYF
once | 11 | TRBJ2-5 | TRBV7-2 | NA | TGTGCCAGCAGCTCTAAAGATCGCCAGTACTTC | CASSSKDRQYF
NA | 16 | TRBJ2-2 | TRBV7-3 | TRBD2 | TGTGCCAGCAGCCTCCTAGCGGGGGGTTCCTCCGGGGAGCTGTTTTTT | CASSLLAGGSSGELFF
NA | 14 | TRBJ1-2 | TRBV7-2 | TRBD1 | TGTGCCAGCAGCCGGACAGGGGGATTCTATGGCTACACCTTC | CASSRTGGFYGYTF
NA | 18 | TRBJ2-7 | TRBV9 | NA | TGTGCCAGCAGCGTAGGGATCGGGTATGGGGGATCATCCTACGAGCAGTACTTC | CASSVGIGYGGSSYEQYF
NA | 15 | TRBJ1-1 | TRBV7-2 | TRBD1 | TGTGCCAGCAGCCCGGACAGGGGGCGAGACACTGAAGCTTTCTTT | CASSPDRGRDTEAFF
NA | 17 | TRBJ2-5 | TRBV5-1 | NA | TGCGCCAGCAGCTTGGTTAACTCCCAGGGTAGCCAAGAGACCCAGTACTTC | CASSLVNSQGSQETQYF